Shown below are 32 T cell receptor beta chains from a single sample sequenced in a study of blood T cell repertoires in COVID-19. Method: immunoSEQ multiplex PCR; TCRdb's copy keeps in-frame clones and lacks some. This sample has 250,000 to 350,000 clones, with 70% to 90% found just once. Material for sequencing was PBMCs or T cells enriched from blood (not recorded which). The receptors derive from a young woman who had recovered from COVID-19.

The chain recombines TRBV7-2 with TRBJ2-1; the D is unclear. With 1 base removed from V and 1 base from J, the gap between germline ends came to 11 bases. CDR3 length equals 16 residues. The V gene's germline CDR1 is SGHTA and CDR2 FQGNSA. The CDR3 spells CASSLGTVFSYNEQFF. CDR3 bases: TGTGCCAGCAGCTTAGGTACAGTGTTTTCCTACAATGAGCAGTTCTTC.

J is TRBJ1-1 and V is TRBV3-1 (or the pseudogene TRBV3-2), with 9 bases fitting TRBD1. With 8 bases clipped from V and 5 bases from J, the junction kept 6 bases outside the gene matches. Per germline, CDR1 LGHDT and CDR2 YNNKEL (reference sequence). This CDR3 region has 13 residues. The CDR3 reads CASEDRGLTEAFF. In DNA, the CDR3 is TGTGCCAGCGAGGACAGGGGATTAACTGAAGCTTTCTTT.

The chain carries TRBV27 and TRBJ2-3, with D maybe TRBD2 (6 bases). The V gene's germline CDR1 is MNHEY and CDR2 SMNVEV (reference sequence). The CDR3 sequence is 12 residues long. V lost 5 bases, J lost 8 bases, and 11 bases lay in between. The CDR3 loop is CASSPGGVTQYF. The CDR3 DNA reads TGTGCCAGCAGTCCCGGGGGTGTTACGCAGTATTTT.

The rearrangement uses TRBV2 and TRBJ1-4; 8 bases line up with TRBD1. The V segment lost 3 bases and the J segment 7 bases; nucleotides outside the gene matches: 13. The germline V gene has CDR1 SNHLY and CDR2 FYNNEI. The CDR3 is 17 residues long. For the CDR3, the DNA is TGTGCCAGCAGTGAGGGACAGGCGGGTTATTCTGCTGAAAAACTGTTTTTT. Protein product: CASSEGQAGYSAEKLFF.

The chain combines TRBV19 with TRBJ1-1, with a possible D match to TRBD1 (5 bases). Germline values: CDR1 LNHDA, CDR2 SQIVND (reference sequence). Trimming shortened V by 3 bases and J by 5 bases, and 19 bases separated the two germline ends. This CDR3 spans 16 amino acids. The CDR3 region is CASSMRNRRMGTEAFF. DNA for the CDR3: TGTGCCAGTAGTATGAGAAACAGGCGGATGGGAACTGAAGCTTTCTTT.

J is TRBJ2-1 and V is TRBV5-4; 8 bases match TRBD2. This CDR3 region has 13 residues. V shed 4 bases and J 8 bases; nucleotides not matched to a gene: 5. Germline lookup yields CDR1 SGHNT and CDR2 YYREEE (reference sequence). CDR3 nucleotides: TGTGCCAGCAGCAACAGGCGGGGGGATGAGCAGTTCTTC. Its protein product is CASSNRRGDEQFF.

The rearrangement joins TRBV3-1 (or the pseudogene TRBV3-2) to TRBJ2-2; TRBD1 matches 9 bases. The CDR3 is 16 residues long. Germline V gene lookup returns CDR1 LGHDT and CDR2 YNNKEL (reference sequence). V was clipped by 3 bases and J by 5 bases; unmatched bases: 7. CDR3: CASSQGTGKGTGELFF. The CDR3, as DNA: TGTGCCAGCAGCCAGGGGACAGGGAAAGGGACCGGGGAGCTGTTTTTT.

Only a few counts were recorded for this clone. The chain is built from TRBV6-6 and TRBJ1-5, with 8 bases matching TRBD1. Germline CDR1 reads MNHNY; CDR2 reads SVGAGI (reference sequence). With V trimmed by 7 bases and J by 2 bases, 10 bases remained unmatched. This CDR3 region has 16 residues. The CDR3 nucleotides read TGTGCCAGCAACGAGAAGGACAGGGTCGGCAATCAGCCCCAGCATTTT. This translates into CASNEKDRVGNQPQHF.

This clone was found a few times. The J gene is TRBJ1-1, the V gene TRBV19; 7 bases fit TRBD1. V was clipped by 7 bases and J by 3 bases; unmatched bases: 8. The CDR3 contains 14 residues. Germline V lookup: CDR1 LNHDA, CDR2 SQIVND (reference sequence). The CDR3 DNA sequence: TGTGCCAGTATCCCCCAAGGACAGGACACTGAAGCTTTCTTT. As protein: CASIPQGQDTEAFF.

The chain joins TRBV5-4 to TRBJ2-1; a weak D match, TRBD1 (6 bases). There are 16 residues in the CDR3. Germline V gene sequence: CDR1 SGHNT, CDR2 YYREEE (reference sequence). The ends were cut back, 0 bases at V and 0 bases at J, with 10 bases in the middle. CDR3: CASSLAQGSSYNEQFF. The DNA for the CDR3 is TGTGCCAGCAGCTTGGCCCAGGGGAGCTCCTACAATGAGCAGTTCTTC.

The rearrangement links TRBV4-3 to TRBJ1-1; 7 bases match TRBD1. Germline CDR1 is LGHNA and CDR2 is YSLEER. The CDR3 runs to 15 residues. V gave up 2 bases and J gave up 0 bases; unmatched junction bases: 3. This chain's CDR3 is CASSQIDRVNTEAFF. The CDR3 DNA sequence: TGCGCCAGCAGCCAAATTGACAGGGTGAACACTGAAGCTTTCTTT.

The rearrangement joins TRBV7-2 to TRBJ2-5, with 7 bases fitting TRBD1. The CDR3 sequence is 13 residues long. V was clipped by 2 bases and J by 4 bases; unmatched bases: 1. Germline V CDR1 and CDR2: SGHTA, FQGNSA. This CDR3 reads CASSLNRGETQYF. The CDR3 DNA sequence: TGTGCCAGCAGCTTAAACAGGGGAGAGACCCAGTACTTC.

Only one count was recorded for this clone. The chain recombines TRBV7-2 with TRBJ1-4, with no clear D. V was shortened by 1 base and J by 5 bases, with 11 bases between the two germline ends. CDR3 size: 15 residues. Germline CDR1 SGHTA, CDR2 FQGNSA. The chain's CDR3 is CASSLGPYQNEKLFF. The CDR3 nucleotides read TGTGCCAGCAGCTTAGGCCCGTACCAGAATGAAAAACTGTTTTTT.

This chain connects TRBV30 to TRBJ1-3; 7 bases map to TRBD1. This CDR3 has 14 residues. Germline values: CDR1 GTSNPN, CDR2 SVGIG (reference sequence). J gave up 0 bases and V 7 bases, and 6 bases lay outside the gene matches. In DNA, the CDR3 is TGTGCCTTACAACAGGGGACCTCTGGAAACACCATATATTTT. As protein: CALQQGTSGNTIYF.

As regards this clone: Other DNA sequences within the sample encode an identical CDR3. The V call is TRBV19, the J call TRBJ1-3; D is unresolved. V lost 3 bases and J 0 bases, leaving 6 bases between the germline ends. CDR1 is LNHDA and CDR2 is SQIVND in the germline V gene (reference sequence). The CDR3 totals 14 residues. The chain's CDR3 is CASSIRGSGNTIYF. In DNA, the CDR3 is TGTGCCAGTAGTATCCGGGGCTCTGGAAACACCATATATTTT.

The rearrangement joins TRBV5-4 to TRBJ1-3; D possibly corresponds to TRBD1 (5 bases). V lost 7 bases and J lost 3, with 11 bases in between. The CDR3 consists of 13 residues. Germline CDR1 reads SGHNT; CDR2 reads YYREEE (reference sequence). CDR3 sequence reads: CASGQGGGNTIYF. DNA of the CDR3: TGTGCCAGCGGGCAGGGAGGTGGAAACACCATATATTTT. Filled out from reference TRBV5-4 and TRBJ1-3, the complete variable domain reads ETGVTQSPTHLIKTRGQQVTLRCSSQSGHNTVSWYQQALGQGPQFIFQYYREEENGRGNFPPRFSGLQFPNYSSELNVNALELDDSALYLCASGQGGGNTIYFGEGSWLTVV.

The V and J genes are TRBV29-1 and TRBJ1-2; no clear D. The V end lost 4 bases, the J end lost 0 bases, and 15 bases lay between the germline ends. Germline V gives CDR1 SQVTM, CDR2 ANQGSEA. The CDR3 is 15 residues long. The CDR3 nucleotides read TGCAGCGTTGCGGGCGTTTCGGGGTCTAACTATGGCTACACCTTC. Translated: CSVAGVSGSNYGYTF.

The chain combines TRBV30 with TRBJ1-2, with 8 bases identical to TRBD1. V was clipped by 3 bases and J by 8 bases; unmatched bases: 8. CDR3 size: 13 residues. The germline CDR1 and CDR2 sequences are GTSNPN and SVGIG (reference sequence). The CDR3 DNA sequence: TGTGCCTGGAGAGCCACAGGGGGAAGGGGCTACACCTTC. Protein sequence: CAWRATGGRGYTF.

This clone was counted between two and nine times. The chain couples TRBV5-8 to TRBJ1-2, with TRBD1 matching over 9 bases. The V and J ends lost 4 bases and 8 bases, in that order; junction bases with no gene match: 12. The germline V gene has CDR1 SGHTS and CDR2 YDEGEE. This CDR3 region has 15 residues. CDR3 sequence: CASSRTNRGQGGYTF. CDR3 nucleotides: TGTGCCAGCAGCCGAACTAACAGGGGGCAAGGGGGCTACACCTTC.

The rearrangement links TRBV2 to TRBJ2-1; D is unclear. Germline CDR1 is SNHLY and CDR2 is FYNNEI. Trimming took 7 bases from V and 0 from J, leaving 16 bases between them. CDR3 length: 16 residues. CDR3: CASTLASLSSYNEQFF. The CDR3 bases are TGTGCCAGCACTTTAGCTTCTCTGAGCTCCTACAATGAGCAGTTCTTC.

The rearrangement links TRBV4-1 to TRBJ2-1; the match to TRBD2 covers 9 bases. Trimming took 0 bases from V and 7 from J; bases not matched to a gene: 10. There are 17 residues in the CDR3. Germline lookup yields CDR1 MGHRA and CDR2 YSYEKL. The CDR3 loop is CASSQDGAGGRLNEQFF. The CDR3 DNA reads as TGCGCCAGCAGCCAAGACGGGGCGGGGGGGCGGTTAAATGAGCAGTTCTTC.

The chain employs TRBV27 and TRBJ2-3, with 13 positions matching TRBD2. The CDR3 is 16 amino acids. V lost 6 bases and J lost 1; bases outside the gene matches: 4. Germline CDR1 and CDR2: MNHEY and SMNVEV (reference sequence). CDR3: CASSITSGGGTDTQYF. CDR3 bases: TGTGCCAGCAGCATAACTAGCGGGGGGGGCACAGATACGCAGTATTTT.

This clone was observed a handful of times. Here the CDR3 reads CASSPGLFSPLHF. The CDR3 nucleotides are TGTGCCAGCAGCCCCGGACTTTTTTCACCCCTCCACTTT. The chain employs TRBV9 and TRBJ1-6, with no clear D. The V end lost 4 bases, the J end lost 9 bases, and 11 bases lay between the germline ends. Germline V gene lookup returns CDR1 SGDLS and CDR2 YYNGEE. The CDR3 is 13 amino acids. The full variable domain, with the rest looked up from reference TRBV9 and TRBJ1-6, is DSGVTQTPKHLITATGQRVTLRCSPRSGDLSVYWYQQSLDQGLQFLIQYYNGEERAKGNILERFSAQQFPDLHSELNLSSLELGDSALYFCASSPGLFSPLHFGNGTRLTVT.

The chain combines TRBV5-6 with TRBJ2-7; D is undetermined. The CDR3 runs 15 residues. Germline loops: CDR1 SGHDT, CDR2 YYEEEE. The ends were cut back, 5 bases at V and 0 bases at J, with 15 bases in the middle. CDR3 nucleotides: TGTGCCAGCAGTCCCCCGGCGGTCAACTCCTACGAGCAGTACTTC. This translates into CASSPPAVNSYEQYF.

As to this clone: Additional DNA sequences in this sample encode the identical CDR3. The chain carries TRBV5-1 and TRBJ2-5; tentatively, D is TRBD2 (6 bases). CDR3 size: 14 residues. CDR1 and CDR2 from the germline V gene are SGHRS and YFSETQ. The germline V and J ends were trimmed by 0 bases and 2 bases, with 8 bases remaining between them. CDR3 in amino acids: CASSLGDSQETQYF. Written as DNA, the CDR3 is TGCGCCAGCAGCTTGGGGGACTCTCAAGAGACCCAGTACTTC.

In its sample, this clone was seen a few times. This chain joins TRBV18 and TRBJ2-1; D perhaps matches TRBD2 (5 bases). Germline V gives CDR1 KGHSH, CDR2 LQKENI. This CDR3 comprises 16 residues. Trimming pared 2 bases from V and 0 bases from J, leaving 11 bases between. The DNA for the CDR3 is TGTGCCAGCTCACCAGAGACGGGGAGCTCCTACAATGAGCAGTTCTTC. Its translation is CASSPETGSSYNEQFF.

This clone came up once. CDR3 amino acids: CASTTQGAGGYTF. Here the CDR3 DNA reads TGTGCCAGTACCACACAGGGGGCTGGTGGCTACACCTTC. The genes are TRBV19 and TRBJ1-2; 9 nucleotides align to TRBD1. V gave up 7 bases and J gave up 7 bases; unmatched junction bases: 7. CDR1 is LNHDA, CDR2 SQIVND, per germline (reference sequence). The CDR3 is made up of 13 amino acids.

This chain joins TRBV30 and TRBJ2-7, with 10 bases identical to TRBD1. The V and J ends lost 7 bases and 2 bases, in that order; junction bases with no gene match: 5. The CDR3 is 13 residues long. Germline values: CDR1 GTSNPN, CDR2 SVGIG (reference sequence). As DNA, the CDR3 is TGTGCCTATCGGACAGGGGGAACCTACGAGCAGTACTTC. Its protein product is CAYRTGGTYEQYF.

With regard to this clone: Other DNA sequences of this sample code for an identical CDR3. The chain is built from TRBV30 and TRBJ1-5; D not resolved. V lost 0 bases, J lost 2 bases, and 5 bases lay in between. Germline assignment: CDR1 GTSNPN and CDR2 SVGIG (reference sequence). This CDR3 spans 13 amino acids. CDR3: CAWSVSGNQPQHF. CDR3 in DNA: TGTGCCTGGAGTGTGTCGGGCAATCAGCCCCAGCATTTT.

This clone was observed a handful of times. The CDR3 sequence: CASSIRTGAYNEQFF. The DNA of the CDR3 is TGTGCCAGCAGCATCCGGACAGGGGCGTACAATGAGCAGTTCTTC. V usage is TRBV7-3 and J usage is TRBJ2-1; TRBD1 agrees at 9 bases. This CDR3 has 15 residues. Germline V gene data show CDR1 as SGHTA and CDR2 as FQGTGA. Losses at the gene ends were 5 bases for V and 4 bases for J; bases not matched to a gene: 6.

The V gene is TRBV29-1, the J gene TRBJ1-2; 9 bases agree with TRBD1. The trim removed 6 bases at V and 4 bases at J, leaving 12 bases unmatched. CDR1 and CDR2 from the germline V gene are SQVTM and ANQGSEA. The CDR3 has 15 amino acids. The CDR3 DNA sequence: TGCAGCGTGGGAATTGGACAGGGGAGGATCTATGGCTACACCTTC. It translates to CSVGIGQGRIYGYTF.

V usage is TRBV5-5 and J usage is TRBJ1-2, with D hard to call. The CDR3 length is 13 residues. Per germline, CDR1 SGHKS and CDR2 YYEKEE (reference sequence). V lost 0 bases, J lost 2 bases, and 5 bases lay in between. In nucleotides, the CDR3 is TGTGCCAGCAGCTTGGTCCAGAACTATGGCTACACCTTC. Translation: CASSLVQNYGYTF.